These 3 T cell receptor beta chains came from one sample sequenced in a study of cytomegalovirus exposure and HLA in healthy donors. PCR used 60 Vbeta primers and 13 Jbeta primers. The method was immunoSEQ multiplex PCR; TCRdb's version includes in-frame clones alone and lacks a portion of them. The sample shows approximately 170,000 clones, about four fifths of them seen only once. The sequenced material came from PBMCs. These receptors all stem from a male donor in good health and CMV-seronegative.

The chain joins TRBV29-1 to TRBJ2-3; D gene uncertain. The CDR3 consists of 12 residues. The V and J ends lost 4 bases and 5 bases respectively, with 10 bases between them. Germline CDR1 and CDR2: SQVTM and ANQGSEA. The CDR3 coding sequence is TGCAGCGTTGTCCCGACTGAAGATACGCAGTATTTT. Encoded protein: CSVVPTEDTQYF.

The chain has TRBV7-2 and TRBJ2-1; D remains unclear. The CDR3 contains 12 residues. Trimming cost V 5 bases and J 7 bases, with 9 bases left between them. Germline CDR1 and CDR2: SGHTA and FQGNSA. CDR3 in amino acids: CASSREWNEQFF. The CDR3 region has the DNA TGTGCCAGCAGCCGCGAATGGAATGAGCAGTTCTTC.

This clone was counted a few times. V gene TRBV30 combines with J gene TRBJ1-4, with D tentatively TRBD1 (5 bases). V shed 8 bases and J shed 0 bases, with 10 bases lying between them. The germline V gene has CDR1 GTSNPN and CDR2 SVGIG (reference sequence). The CDR3 length is 13 residues. As DNA, the CDR3 is TGTGCCGTACGGGGGTCAACTAATGAAAAACTGTTTTTT. Encoded protein: CAVRGSTNEKLFF.